The 27 T cell receptor beta chains in this list originate from one sample, sequenced in a study of blood T cell repertoires in COVID-19. Using immunoSEQ multiplex PCR, the repertoire was profiled, and TCRdb retains in-frame clones only, with some absent. The sample holds some 150,000 clones, 75% to 85% seen once. Sequenced material: PBMCs or T cells enriched from blood (not recorded which). The receptor set was obtained from a man aged 50-59 years who had recovered from COVID-19.

The CDR3 sequence: CASSDRGHEKLFF. The CDR3, as DNA: TGTGCCAGCTCGGACAGGGGTCATGAAAAACTGTTTTTT. The rearrangement joins TRBV18 to TRBJ1-4, with 9 nucleotides matching TRBD1. The germline gives CDR1 KGHSH, CDR2 LQKENI. J was trimmed by 6 bases and V by 6 bases; bases with no gene match: 2. The CDR3 runs to 13 residues.

The CDR3 is CASTTQGSSTDTQYF. CDR3 DNA: TGCGCCAGCACTACCCAGGGGTCTAGCACAGATACGCAGTATTTT. The chain links TRBV5-1 to TRBJ2-3, with a weak D call TRBD1 (6 bases). This CDR3 has 15 amino acids. The ends were cut back, 6 bases at V and 0 bases at J, with 14 bases in the middle. The V gene's germline CDR1 is SGHRS and CDR2 YFSETQ.

This clone was counted once. This chain links TRBV7-2 with TRBJ1-4; no clear D gene. Germline V gene data show CDR1 as SGHTA and CDR2 as FQGNSA. Deletions cut 1 base from V and 7 bases from J, with 13 bases between. The CDR3 has 15 amino acids. For the CDR3, the DNA is TGTGCCAGCAGCTTAGTTCCGGAGATCGGTGAAAAACTGTTTTTT. This sequence encodes CASSLVPEIGEKLFF.

The chain has TRBV28 and TRBJ1-5; no firm D call. Trimming removed 5 bases from V and 0 bases from J, with 14 bases in between. The length of the CDR3 is 16 residues. From germline, CDR1 is MDHEN and CDR2 SYDVKM. The CDR3 loop reads CASSRGRTSSNQPQHF. The DNA for the CDR3 is TGTGCCAGCAGTCGCGGCCGCACATCTAGCAATCAGCCCCAGCATTTT.

This clone has a handful of counts. The chain joins TRBV3-1 (or the pseudogene TRBV3-2) to TRBJ1-6; D call uncertain. V lost 0 bases, J lost 8 bases, and 8 bases lay in between. This CDR3 contains 14 residues. Germline assignment: CDR1 LGHDT and CDR2 YNNKEL (reference sequence). CDR3 region: CASSQDTEYSPLHF. CDR3 bases: TGTGCCAGCAGCCAAGATACAGAATATTCACCCCTCCACTTT.

The chain links TRBV27 to TRBJ1-4; TRBD1 agrees at 9 bases. This CDR3 has 15 amino acids. CDR1 and CDR2 from the germline V gene are MNHEY and SMNVEV (reference sequence). V shed 2 bases and J 7 bases; nucleotides not matched to a gene: 5. The CDR3 coding sequence is TGTGCCAGCAGTTTAGCGGGACAGGGTGGTGAAAAACTGTTTTTT. This gives the protein CASSLAGQGGEKLFF.

The chain employs TRBV19 and TRBJ2-7; a weak D match, TRBD1 (6 bases). Per the germline V gene, CDR1 is LNHDA and CDR2 is SQIVND (reference sequence). This CDR3 spans 13 amino acids. The ends were cut back, 1 base at V and 4 bases at J, with 8 bases in the middle. The CDR3 nucleotides read TGTGCCAGTAGTATAGGACAGGAATACGAGCAGTACTTC. This gives the protein CASSIGQEYEQYF.

The chain joins TRBV10-1 to TRBJ1-1; weak D call: TRBD1 (5 bases). The CDR3 loop spans 13 amino acids. Germline assignment: CDR1 WNHNN and CDR2 SYGVQD (reference sequence). The ends were cut back, 6 bases at V and 3 bases at J, with 11 bases in the middle. This CDR3 is CASSAQGDTEAFF. The DNA for the CDR3 is TGCGCCAGCAGCGCTCAGGGCGACACTGAAGCTTTCTTT.

V and J are TRBV18 and TRBJ1-1; a possible D gene is TRBD1 (5 bases). The germline CDR1 and CDR2 sequences are KGHSH and LQKENI. V gave up 0 bases and J gave up 1 base, with 9 bases separating them. This CDR3 contains 15 residues. The CDR3: CASSPPQGRNTEAFF. The CDR3 region has the DNA TGTGCCAGCTCACCACCCCAGGGTCGGAACACTGAAGCTTTCTTT.

In DNA, the CDR3 is TGCGCCAGCAGCCCCCTAGGTGAAAAACTGTTTTTT. Translated: CASSPLGEKLFF. The chain couples TRBV5-1 to TRBJ1-4; D remains ambiguous. The CDR3 covers 12 residues. Trimming removed 4 bases from V and 7 bases from J, with 8 bases in between. Germline V gives CDR1 SGHRS, CDR2 YFSETQ.

This sequence joins TRBV3-1 (or the pseudogene TRBV3-2) and TRBJ1-3; possible D gene TRBD1, 6 bases. Between the trimmed V and J ends, which lost 0 bases and 4 bases, there was a span of 19 bases. CDR1 is LGHDT, CDR2 YNNKEL, per germline (reference sequence). The CDR3 consists of 18 residues. CDR3 loop: CASSQDGTSLFLGNTIYF. In DNA form, the CDR3 reads TGTGCCAGCAGCCAAGATGGGACAAGTCTTTTCCTAGGAAACACCATATATTTT.

This clone was seen a few times. The J gene is TRBJ1-2, the V gene TRBV6-5; D perhaps matches TRBD1 (6 bases). V dropped 6 bases and J dropped 4 bases, with 15 bases sitting between them. Per germline, CDR1 MNHEY and CDR2 SVGAGI. The CDR3 consists of 14 residues. The CDR3 DNA sequence: TGTGCCAGCAGGCCGACCGGGACACCCTATGGCTACACCTTC. As protein: CASRPTGTPYGYTF.

This clone has more than one count but fewer than ten. The J gene is TRBJ2-2, the V gene TRBV4-1, with a possible D match to TRBD2 (6 bases). The CDR3 is made up of 13 amino acids. Germline values: CDR1 MGHRA, CDR2 YSYEKL. V gave up 0 bases and J gave up 9 bases, with 8 bases separating them. This chain's CDR3 is CASSQDRGWELFF. The CDR3 nucleotides read TGCGCCAGCAGCCAAGATCGGGGGTGGGAGCTGTTTTTT.

The V gene is TRBV6-5, the J gene TRBJ2-7; D possibly corresponds to TRBD2 (7 bases). Trimming shortened V by 6 bases and J by 4 bases, and 19 bases separated the two germline ends. The CDR3 is made up of 15 amino acids. CDR1 is MNHEY, CDR2 SVGAGI, per germline. The CDR3 nucleotides read TGTGCCAGCAGCCCCTGGGGGAGGGGGATTTACGAGCAGTACTTC. Its translation: CASSPWGRGIYEQYF.

The rearrangement uses TRBV28 and TRBJ2-2; maybe TRBD2 (6 bases). There are 15 residues in the CDR3. Germline CDR1 reads MDHEN; CDR2 reads SYDVKM. Deletions cut 3 bases from V and 0 bases from J, with 8 bases between. CDR3 in amino acids: CASSLERANTGELFF. CDR3 nucleotides: TGTGCCAGCAGTTTGGAGCGGGCGAACACCGGGGAGCTGTTTTTT. Full variable domain (missing parts from reference TRBV28 and TRBJ2-2): DVKVTQSSRYLVKRTGEKVFLECVQDMDHENMFWYRQDPGLGLRLIYFSYDVKMKEKGDIPEGYSVSREKKERFSLILESASTNQTSMYLCASSLERANTGELFFGEGSRLTVL.

V is TRBV5-1 and J is TRBJ2-7; the D gene is possibly TRBD1 (6 bases). Germline CDR1 SGHRS, CDR2 YFSETQ. V was clipped by 1 base and J by 0 bases, with 8 bases between them. The CDR3 sequence is 14 residues long. The CDR3 coding sequence is TGCGCCAGCAGCTTGTTCAGGGGCTCCTACGAGCAGTACTTC. Translated, it gives CASSLFRGSYEQYF.

This chain connects TRBV7-8 to TRBJ1-2, with 7 bases matching TRBD1. Germline CDR1 is SGHVS and CDR2 is FQNEAQ. Trimming cost V 1 base and J 8 bases; bases outside gene matches: 4. The CDR3 is 13 residues long. The CDR3 nucleotides read TGTGCCAGCAGCTTAGGACAGGGAAGAGGCTACACCTTC. Its protein is CASSLGQGRGYTF.

The chain couples TRBV7-9 to TRBJ1-2; TRBD1 agrees at 9 bases. This CDR3 spans 14 amino acids. Losses at the gene ends were 5 bases for V and 0 bases for J; bases not matched to a gene: 1. CDR1 SEHNR and CDR2 FQNEAQ come from the germline V gene (reference sequence). CDR3 DNA sequence: TGTGCCAGCAGCGGACAGGGGTCTAACTATGGCTACACCTTC. Translated, it gives CASSGQGSNYGYTF.

V is TRBV5-1 and J is TRBJ2-7; 9 bases fit TRBD1. Trimming cost V 4 bases and J 4 bases; bases outside gene matches: 6. Germline CDR1 and CDR2: SGHRS and YFSETQ. This CDR3 is 14 amino acids long. As DNA, the CDR3 is TGCGCCAGCAGCGCGGGGACAGGGTCATACGAGCAGTACTTC. As protein: CASSAGTGSYEQYF.

The J gene is TRBJ1-3, the V gene TRBV5-1, with D possibly TRBD1 on 5 matching bases. CDR3 length equals 15 residues. The V and J ends lost 0 bases and 1 base respectively, with 8 bases between them. The V gene's germline CDR1 is SGHRS and CDR2 YFSETQ. The CDR3 loop is CASSLGGGSGNTIYF. CDR3 sequence (DNA): TGCGCCAGCAGCTTGGGGGGCGGTTCTGGAAACACCATATATTTT.

The J gene is TRBJ2-7, the V gene TRBV27; 7 nucleotides match TRBD1. The CDR3 is 16 amino acids. V dropped 4 bases and J dropped 1; count of bases not matched to a gene: 10. CDR1 and CDR2 (germline): MNHEY, SMNVEV (reference sequence). The CDR3 sequence: CASSSGNRGVSYEQYF. The CDR3, as DNA: TGTGCCAGCAGTTCTGGGAACAGGGGTGTATCCTACGAGCAGTACTTC.

In DNA, the CDR3 is TGTGCCAGCAGTGAGGATGGGGGGAGCACAGATACGCAGTATTTT. Its protein is CASSEDGGSTDTQYF. The V and J genes are TRBV6-1 and TRBJ2-3; TRBD2 is a possible D gene (6 bases). V gave up 3 bases and J gave up 0 bases, with 10 bases separating them. This CDR3 region has 15 residues. Germline V gene data show CDR1 as MNHNS and CDR2 as SASEGT.

The rearrangement joins TRBV28 to TRBJ1-5; TRBD1 is a possible D gene (6 bases). V was trimmed by 7 bases and J by 4 bases, leaving 20 bases between them. Germline loops: CDR1 MDHEN, CDR2 SYDVKM. The CDR3 is made up of 16 amino acids. The CDR3, as DNA: TGTGCCAGCACGGAGAATCCTATAGGGGGAAATCAGCCCCAGCATTTT. Its protein product is CASTENPIGGNQPQHF. The complete variable domain, with remaining parts taken from reference TRBV28 and TRBJ1-5, reads DVKVTQSSRYLVKRTGEKVFLECVQDMDHENMFWYRQDPGLGLRLIYFSYDVKMKEKGDIPEGYSVSREKKERFSLILESASTNQTSMYLCASTENPIGGNQPQHFGDGTRLSIL.

The rearrangement joins TRBV5-1 to TRBJ1-1; 9 bases fit TRBD1. The germline gives CDR1 SGHRS, CDR2 YFSETQ. The CDR3 runs 16 residues. V lost 1 base and J lost 1; bases outside the gene matches: 5. CDR3 DNA: TGCGCCAGCAGCTTGAGGACAGGGGCTACGAACACTGAAGCTTTCTTT. Its protein product is CASSLRTGATNTEAFF. The variable domain in full, completed from reference TRBV5-1 and TRBJ1-1, reads KAGVTQTPRYLIKTRGQQVTLSCSPISGHRSVSWYQQTPGQGLQFLFEYFSETQRNKGNFPGRFSGRQFSNSRSEMNVSTLELGDSALYLCASSLRTGATNTEAFFGQGTRLTVV.

This sequence joins TRBV13 and TRBJ2-3, with D possibly TRBD2 on 5 matching bases. CDR3 length: 13 residues. The germline CDR1 and CDR2 sequences are PRHDT and FYEKMQ (reference sequence). Trimming stripped 5 bases from V and 4 bases from J, with 10 bases between. CDR3 in DNA: TGTGCCAGCAGCGCCGCGAGGGCAGATACGCAGTATTTT. The encoded protein is CASSAARADTQYF.

This sequence joins TRBV29-1 and TRBJ1-5; D might be TRBD1 (6 bases). The CDR3 consists of 13 residues. From germline, CDR1 is SQVTM and CDR2 ANQGSEA. Trimming pared 6 bases from V and 3 bases from J, leaving 12 bases between. The CDR3 DNA is TGCAGCGTCGGACAGAATAACAATCAGCCCCAGCATTTT. Translated: CSVGQNNNQPQHF.

This clone has a single count. As DNA, the CDR3 is TGTGCCAGCAGTCCCTACGGGACAGGGCTTTGGGGCTACACCTTC. Protein sequence: CASSPYGTGLWGYTF. This chain connects TRBV27 to TRBJ1-2, with 9 nucleotides matching TRBD1. Germline loops: CDR1 MNHEY, CDR2 SMNVEV (reference sequence). The CDR3 extends over 15 amino acids. The ends lost 5 bases at V and 8 bases at J; junction bases unmatched: 12.